This T cell receptor beta chain originates from a study of T cell responses to AZD1222 COVID-19 vaccine. Overall study results and limits: Nearly half of the spike-specific TCRs reportedly recognize variant regions that carry no mutations. The sample set comprised mostly white British donors with more females, and clonal diversity was possibly underestimated.

TCRdb's table, derived via immunoSEQ multiplex PCR, lists solely in-frame clones and lacks some. The sample has about 110,000 clones; roughly 92% are singletons. About this clone itself: Antigen: not known.

The CDR3 is made up of 18 amino acids. V was pared by 0 bases and J by 0 bases, with 8 bases of the junction left unmatched. Per the germline V gene, CDR1 is MNHEY and CDR2 is SVGEGT. This TCR came from an adult who received the AZD1222 COVID-19 vaccine. This sequence joins TRBV6-2 or TRBV6-3 and TRBJ2-4, with TRBD1 identical over 7 bases. The specimen was peripheral blood, collected 28 days after the second AZD1222 dose. For the CDR3, the DNA is TGTGCCAGCAGTTACTCCCCGGGACAGATCTTAGCCAAAAACATTCAGTACTTC. It codes for CASSYSPGQILAKNIQYF.